The entry below gives a single TCR beta chain sequence along with its context. Its antigen is not identified. The sample originates from a study of PD-L1 blockade in urothelial cancer. As for the study in general: Investigators checked blood 3 weeks (second dose) and 6 weeks after treatment start. Reported median T cell count for blood samples was roughly 140,000.

The CDR3 totals 13 residues. The J segment lost 5 bases and the V segment lost 5 bases, leaving 3 bases of the junction unmatched. The germline gives CDR1 SGHAT, CDR2 FQNNGV. The study's findings and limits: Patients with durable benefit had greater blood expansion of tumor-associated TCR clones 3 weeks into treatment.

Time point defined: peripheral blood 6 weeks after treatment start. Synthetic templates analogous to TCR were spiked into all PCRs individually. Using immunoSEQ multiplex PCR, the repertoire was profiled, and TCRdb retains in-frame clones only, with some absent. Of about 30,000 clones listed, 89% were seen once; the top ten hold about 7.8%. This chain uses TRBV11-2 with TRBJ1-5; 7 bases line up with TRBD1. The source of this sequence is an older man with urothelial cancer. The input for sequencing was PBMCs, taken around atezolizumab (anti-PD-L1) treatment. The DNA of the CDR3 is TGTGCCAGCAGCCTCCAGGGGGATCAGCCCCAGCATTTT. This gives the protein CASSLQGDQPQHF.